The 20 T cell receptor beta chains below were found in one sample sequenced in a study of blood T cell repertoires in COVID-19. TCRdb's copy holds only in-frame clones and misses some; the assay was immunoSEQ multiplex PCR. Altogether fewer than 250,000 clones are present, roughly 80% being singletons, with the ten largest covering 7.4%. Source material: peripheral blood. Source of these receptors: a woman between 45 and 60 years old with acute or convalescent COVID-19.

This clone was recorded once. The chain carries TRBV4-1 and TRBJ2-1, with D perhaps TRBD2 (5 bases). Germline V gene sequence: CDR1 MGHRA, CDR2 YSYEKL. The CDR3 runs to 16 residues. Deletions cut 3 bases from V and 6 bases from J, with 18 bases between. CDR3 loop: CASSQAWNSGFNEQFF. In DNA, the CDR3 is TGCGCCAGCAGCCAGGCTTGGAACTCGGGGTTCAATGAGCAGTTCTTC.

This clone was found a few times. This chain connects TRBV12-3 or TRBV12-4 to TRBJ1-1, with no clear D. Between the trimmed V and J ends, which lost 4 bases and 0 bases, there was a span of 6 bases. The CDR3 is 13 amino acids. CDR3 nucleotide sequence: TGTGCCAGCAGTTGGCGGATGAACACTGAAGCTTTCTTT. Its protein product is CASSWRMNTEAFF.

V is TRBV6-5 and J is TRBJ1-5; TRBD1 aligns across 9 bases. Germline assignment: CDR1 MNHEY and CDR2 SVGAGI. With 6 bases clipped from V and 9 bases from J, the junction kept 9 bases outside the gene matches. This CDR3 is built from 14 residues. The CDR3 nucleotides read TGTGCCAGCAGGACGGACAGGGGCTTAAGGCCCCAGCATTTT. Its protein is CASRTDRGLRPQHF.

The gene calls are TRBV5-1 and TRBJ1-6; a possible D gene is TRBD1 (6 bases). CDR1 SGHRS and CDR2 YFSETQ come from the germline V gene. Trimming took 4 bases from V and 7 from J, leaving 15 bases between them. The CDR3 consists of 15 residues. CDR3 loop: CASSPRTEANSPLHF. Here the CDR3 DNA reads TGCGCCAGCAGCCCCAGGACAGAGGCGAATTCACCCCTCCACTTT.

For this clone: In the same sample, other DNA sequences code for this CDR3. CDR3 DNA: TGTGCCAGCAGTTTTCAGGGGGGCTCTGGAAACACCATATATTTT. Encoded protein: CASSFQGGSGNTIYF. This chain links TRBV28 with TRBJ1-3; 7 nucleotides match TRBD1. Germline CDR1 is MDHEN and CDR2 is SYDVKM. Losses at the gene ends were 3 bases for V and 0 bases for J; bases not matched to a gene: 2. CDR3 size: 15 residues. Based on the CDR3 plus reference TRBV28 and TRBJ1-3, the full variable domain is DVKVTQSSRYLVKRTGEKVFLECVQDMDHENMFWYRQDPGLGLRLIYFSYDVKMKEKGDIPEGYSVSREKKERFSLILESASTNQTSMYLCASSFQGGSGNTIYFGEGSWLTVV.

The CDR3 reads CASSARQGAYEQFF. DNA of the CDR3: TGTGCCAGCAGTGCGAGACAGGGGGCTTATGAGCAGTTCTTC. The chain uses TRBV6-2 or TRBV6-3 and TRBJ2-1, with 10 bases that match TRBD1. After removal of 5 bases from V and 8 bases from J, the junction contained 6 bases not matched to a gene. The CDR3 covers 14 residues. CDR1 and CDR2 from the germline V gene are MNHEY and SVGEGT.

A few counts support this clone. The chain employs TRBV24-1 and TRBJ2-1; 11 bases agree with TRBD2. Losses at the gene ends were 7 bases for V and 6 bases for J; bases not matched to a gene: 4. The CDR3 covers 14 residues. The germline V gene has CDR1 KGHDR and CDR2 SFDVKD. The DNA of the CDR3 is TGTGCCACCAGCACTAGCGGGGGTGTCAATGAGCAGTTCTTC. Translated: CATSTSGGVNEQFF.

This clone has only one observation. J is TRBJ2-1 and V is TRBV21-1; the table assigns TRBD2, which was not confirmed against the DNA. TRBV21-1 is noted as a pseudogene. The CDR3 totals 20 residues. CDR3 residues: CASSAPIPTSGRTFYNEQFF. The CDR3 DNA reads as TGTGCCAGCAGCGCTCCCATCCCGACTAGCGGGAGGACGTTTTACAATGAGCAGTTCTTC.

The gene calls are TRBV4-3 and TRBJ2-3; no reliable D call. Germline CDR1 reads LGHNA; CDR2 reads YSLEER. CDR3 length: 15 residues. V lost 0 bases and J 4 bases, leaving 11 bases between the germline ends. The CDR3 DNA reads TGCGCCAGCAGCCAAGATGGGCAGCCGGCAGATACGCAGTATTTT. It translates to CASSQDGQPADTQYF.

This clone was picked up one time. V gene TRBV15 combines with J gene TRBJ1-3; TRBD1 agrees at 7 bases. Germline loops: CDR1 LNHNV, CDR2 YYDKDF (reference sequence). With V trimmed by 1 base and J by 4 bases, 10 bases remained unmatched. The CDR3 extends over 17 amino acids. Written as DNA, the CDR3 is TGTGCCACCAGCAGAGCCGCAGGGGGGAATCTGGGAAACACCATATATTTT. Translating it yields CATSRAAGGNLGNTIYF.

This clone occurred a few times. The chain's CDR3 is CASSAGRGRNDEAFF. In DNA, the CDR3 is TGTGCCAGCAGCGCCGGCCGCGGAAGAAATGATGAAGCTTTCTTT. The chain employs TRBV6-2 or TRBV6-3 and TRBJ1-1; no clear D. Per germline, CDR1 MNHEY and CDR2 SVGEGT. The CDR3 sequence is 15 residues long. V was pared by 6 bases and J by 7 bases, with 21 bases between.

This chain's CDR3 is CASSRASGGFYTGELFF. The CDR3 DNA reads TGTGCCAGTAGTCGGGCTAGCGGGGGGTTCTACACCGGGGAGCTGTTTTTT. The V gene is TRBV19, the J gene TRBJ2-2; 11 nucleotides align to TRBD2. The V gene's germline CDR1 is LNHDA and CDR2 SQIVND (reference sequence). V shed 5 bases and J 3 bases; nucleotides not matched to a gene: 8. This CDR3 comprises 17 residues.

The gene calls are TRBV7-2 and TRBJ2-7; 7 positions agree with TRBD1. Germline CDR1 SGHTA, CDR2 FQGNSA. The CDR3 has 14 amino acids. V dropped 2 bases and J dropped 4; count of bases not matched to a gene: 5. In DNA form, the CDR3 reads TGTGCCAGCAGCTTACCGGGACAGATTTACGAGCAGTACTTC. This translates into CASSLPGQIYEQYF. Looking up the rest from reference TRBV7-2 and TRBJ2-7 gives the full variable domain: GAGVSQSPSNKVTEKGKDVELRCDPISGHTALYWYRQSLGQGLEFLIYFQGNSAPDKSGLPSDRFSAERTGGSVSTLTIQRTQQEDSAVYLCASSLPGQIYEQYFGPGTRLTVT.

The chain carries TRBV6-2 or TRBV6-3 and TRBJ1-4; perhaps TRBD1 as D (5 bases). Trimming left V 6 bases short and J 5 bases short, with 16 bases between. The CDR3 is 15 residues long. The germline V gene has CDR1 MNHEY and CDR2 SVGEGT. CDR3 nucleotides: TGTGCCAGCAGCAAAATTGGAGGGGTAAATGAAAAACTGTTTTTT. It yields the protein CASSKIGGVNEKLFF.

The rearrangement links TRBV2 to TRBJ1-2; 8 nucleotides agree with TRBD1. The CDR3 spans 13 residues. With V trimmed by 5 bases and J by 3 bases, 2 bases remained unmatched. CDR1 is SNHLY and CDR2 is FYNNEI in the germline V gene. The CDR3 coding sequence is TGTGCCAGCAGTACAGGGGGGGACTATGGCTACACCTTC. This sequence encodes CASSTGGDYGYTF.

The rearrangement links TRBV3-1 (or the pseudogene TRBV3-2) to TRBJ2-7; D may be TRBD1 (5 bases). V was trimmed by 1 base and J by 7 bases, leaving 11 bases between them. CDR3 length: 13 residues. CDR1 is LGHDT and CDR2 is YNNKEL in the germline V gene (reference sequence). The CDR3 loop is CASSQVQGAEQYF. As DNA, the CDR3 is TGTGCCAGCAGCCAAGTGCAGGGTGCAGAGCAGTACTTC.

The rearrangement uses TRBV4-2 and TRBJ1-2; D may be TRBD1 (6 bases). V lost 0 bases and J 4 bases, leaving 15 bases between the germline ends. Germline lookup yields CDR1 LGHNA and CDR2 YNFKEQ. This CDR3 comprises 16 residues. CDR3 sequence: CASSQERAGARYGYTF. The CDR3 DNA reads TGTGCCAGCAGCCAAGAGAGGGCAGGGGCCCGCTATGGCTACACCTTC.

The chain recombines TRBV25-1 with TRBJ1-6, with D possibly being TRBD1 (6 bases). With 5 bases removed from V and 7 bases from J, the gap between germline ends came to 15 bases. CDR1 MGHDK and CDR2 SYGVNS come from the germline V gene. The length of the CDR3 is 15 residues. CDR3 DNA sequence: TGTGCCAGCAGTAAGAGGGGGGGTCGAAATTCACCCCTCCACTTT. Its translation is CASSKRGGRNSPLHF.

The J gene is TRBJ2-1, the V gene TRBV7-9, with D perhaps TRBD2 (7 bases). This CDR3 spans 17 amino acids. V lost 5 bases to trimming and J lost 0 bases, with 17 bases between them. The germline gives CDR1 SEHNR, CDR2 FQNEAQ (reference sequence). CDR3 DNA sequence: TGTGCCAGCAGCCCTAAAGGGGGGGGCCCCTCCTACAATGAGCAGTTCTTC. Translation gives CASSPKGGGPSYNEQFF.

There are many counts of this clone. The chain is built from TRBV9 and TRBJ2-7; 10 bases agree with TRBD2. The CDR3 runs 16 residues. Germline CDR1 is SGDLS and CDR2 is YYNGEE. V lost 3 bases, J lost 4 bases, and 10 bases stayed unmatched. The CDR3 nucleotides read TGTGCCAGCAGCGCCCGCCCCTCTAGCGGGGGATACGAGCAGTACTTC. Translating it yields CASSARPSSGGYEQYF.